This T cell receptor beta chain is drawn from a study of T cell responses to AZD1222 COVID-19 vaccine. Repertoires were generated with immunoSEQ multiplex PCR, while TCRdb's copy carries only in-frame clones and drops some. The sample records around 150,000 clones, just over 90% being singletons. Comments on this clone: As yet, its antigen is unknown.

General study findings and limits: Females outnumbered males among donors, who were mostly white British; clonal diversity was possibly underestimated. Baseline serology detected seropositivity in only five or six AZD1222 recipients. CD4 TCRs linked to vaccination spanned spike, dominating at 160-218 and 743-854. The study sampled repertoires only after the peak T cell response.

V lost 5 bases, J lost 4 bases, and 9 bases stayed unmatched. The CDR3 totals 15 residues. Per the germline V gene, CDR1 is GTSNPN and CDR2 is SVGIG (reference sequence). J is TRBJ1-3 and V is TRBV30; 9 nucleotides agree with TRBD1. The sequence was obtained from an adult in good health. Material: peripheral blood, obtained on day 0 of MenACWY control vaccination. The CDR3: CAWSPGTGNGNTIYF. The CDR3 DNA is TGTGCCTGGTCCCCCGGGACAGGGAACGGAAACACCATATATTTT. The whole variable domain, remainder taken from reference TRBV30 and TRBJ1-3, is SQTIHQWPATLVQPVGSPLSLECTVEGTSNPNLYWYRQAAGRGLQLLFYSVGIGQISSEVPQNLSASRPQDRQFILSSKKLLLSDSGFYLCAWSPGTGNGNTIYFGEGSWLTVV.